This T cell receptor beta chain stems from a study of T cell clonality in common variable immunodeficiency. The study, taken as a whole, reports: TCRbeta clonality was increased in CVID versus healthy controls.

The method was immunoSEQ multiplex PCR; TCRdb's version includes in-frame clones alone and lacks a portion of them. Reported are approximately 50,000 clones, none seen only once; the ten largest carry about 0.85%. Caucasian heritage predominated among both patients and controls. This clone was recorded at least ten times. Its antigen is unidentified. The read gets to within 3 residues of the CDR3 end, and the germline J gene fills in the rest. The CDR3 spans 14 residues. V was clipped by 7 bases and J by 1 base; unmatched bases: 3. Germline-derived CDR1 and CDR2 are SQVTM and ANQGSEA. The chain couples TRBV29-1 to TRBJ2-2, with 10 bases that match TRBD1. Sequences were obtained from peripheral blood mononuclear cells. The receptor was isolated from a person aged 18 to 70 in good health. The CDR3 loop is CSADRGMNTGELFF. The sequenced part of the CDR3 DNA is TGCAGCGCGGACAGGGGGATGAACACCGGGGAG.